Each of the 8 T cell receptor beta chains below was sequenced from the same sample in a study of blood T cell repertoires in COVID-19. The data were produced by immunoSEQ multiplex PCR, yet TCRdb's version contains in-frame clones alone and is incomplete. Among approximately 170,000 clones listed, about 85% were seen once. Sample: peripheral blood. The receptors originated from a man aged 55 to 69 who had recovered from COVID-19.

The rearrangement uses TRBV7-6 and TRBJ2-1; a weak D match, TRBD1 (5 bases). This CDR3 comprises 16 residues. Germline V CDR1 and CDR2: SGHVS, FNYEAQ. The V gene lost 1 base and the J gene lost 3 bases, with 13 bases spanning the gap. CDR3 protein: CASSLERQGNYNEQFF. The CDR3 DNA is TGTGCCAGCAGCTTAGAGAGGCAGGGAAACTACAATGAGCAGTTCTTC.

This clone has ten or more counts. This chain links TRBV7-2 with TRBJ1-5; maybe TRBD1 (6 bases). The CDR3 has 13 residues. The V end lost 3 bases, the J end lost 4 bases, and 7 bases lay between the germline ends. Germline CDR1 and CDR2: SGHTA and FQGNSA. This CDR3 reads CASSFGQNQPQHF. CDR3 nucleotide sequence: TGTGCCAGCAGCTTCGGACAGAATCAGCCCCAGCATTTT.

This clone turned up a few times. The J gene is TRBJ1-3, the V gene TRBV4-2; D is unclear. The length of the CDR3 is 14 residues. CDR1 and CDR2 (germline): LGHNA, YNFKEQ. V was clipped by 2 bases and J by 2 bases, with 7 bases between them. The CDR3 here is CASSQSTTGNTIYF. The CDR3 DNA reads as TGTGCCAGCAGCCAATCGACAACTGGAAACACCATATATTTT.

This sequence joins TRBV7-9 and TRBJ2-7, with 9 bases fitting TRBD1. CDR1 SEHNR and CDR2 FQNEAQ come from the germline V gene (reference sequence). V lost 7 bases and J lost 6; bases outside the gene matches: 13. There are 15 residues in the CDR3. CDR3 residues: CASTNVNRGLGEQYF. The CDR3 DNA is TGTGCCAGCACCAATGTAAACAGGGGGCTAGGCGAGCAGTACTTC. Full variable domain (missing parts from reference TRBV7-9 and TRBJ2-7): DTGVSQNPRHKITKRGQNVTFRCDPISEHNRLYWYRQTLGQGPEFLTYFQNEAQLEKSRLLSDRFSAERPKGSFSTLEIQRTEQGDSAMYLCASTNVNRGLGEQYFGPGTRLTVT.

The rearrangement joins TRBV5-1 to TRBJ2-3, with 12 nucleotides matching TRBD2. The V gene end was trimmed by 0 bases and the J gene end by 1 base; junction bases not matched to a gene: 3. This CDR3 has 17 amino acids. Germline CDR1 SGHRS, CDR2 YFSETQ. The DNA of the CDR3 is TGCGCCAGCAGCTTGGGTTCTAGCGGGGGGGGCACAGATACGCAGTATTTT. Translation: CASSLGSSGGGTDTQYF.

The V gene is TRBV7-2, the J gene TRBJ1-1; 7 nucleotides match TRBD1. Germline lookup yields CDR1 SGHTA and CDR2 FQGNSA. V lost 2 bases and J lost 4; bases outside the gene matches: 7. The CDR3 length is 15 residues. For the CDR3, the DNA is TGTGCCAGCAGCTTACAGGGGGGCGAAGGCACTGAAGCTTTCTTT. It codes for CASSLQGGEGTEAFF. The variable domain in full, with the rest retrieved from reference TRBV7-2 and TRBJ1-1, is GAGVSQSPSNKVTEKGKDVELRCDPISGHTALYWYRQSLGQGLEFLIYFQGNSAPDKSGLPSDRFSAERTGGSVSTLTIQRTQQEDSAVYLCASSLQGGEGTEAFFGQGTRLTVV.

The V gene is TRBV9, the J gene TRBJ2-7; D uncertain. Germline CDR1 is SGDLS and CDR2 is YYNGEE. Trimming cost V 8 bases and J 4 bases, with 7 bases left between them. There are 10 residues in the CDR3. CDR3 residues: CASGDYEQYF. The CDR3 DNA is TGTGCCAGTGGAGATTACGAGCAGTACTTC.

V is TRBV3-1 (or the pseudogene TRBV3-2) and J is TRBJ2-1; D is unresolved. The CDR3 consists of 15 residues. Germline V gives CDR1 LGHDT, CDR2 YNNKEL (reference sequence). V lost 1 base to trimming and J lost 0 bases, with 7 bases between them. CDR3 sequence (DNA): TGTGCCAGCAGCCAAGGTACGGGCTCCTACAATGAGCAGTTCTTC. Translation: CASSQGTGSYNEQFF.